The clone carrying this T cell receptor beta chain was detected only a few times. This sample was included in a study of blood T cell repertoires in COVID-19. Study details: Nucleic acid was either cDNA or gDNA, and it came from T cells, B-cell-depleted T cells, or PBMCs.

Across fewer than 25 US areas, participants ranged in age from about 18 to 90 years. The study assigned cohorts using participant-reported clinical history. The CDR3 totals 13 residues. The ends lost 5 bases at V and 9 bases at J; junction bases unmatched: 4. Germline values: CDR1 LNHDA, CDR2 SQIVND (reference sequence). The authors' processing: Counts of nucleated cells, estimated from reference gene primer amplification, were obtained. Assay used: immunoSEQ multiplex PCR; TCRdb lists only in-frame clones, some missing. V, J and clone size reflect that table, while D and trimming were determined from the DNA. The table records 200,000 to 300,000 clones, roughly 86% of them present only once.

Sequenced input: PBMCs or T cells enriched from blood (not recorded which). The source is a woman younger than 35 who had recovered from COVID-19. The V call is TRBV19, the J call TRBJ1-6; 7 positions match TRBD1. This CDR3 reads CASSLQGGSPLHF. The CDR3, as DNA: TGTGCCAGTAGTCTGCAGGGGGGTTCACCCCTCCACTTT. The full variable domain, with the rest looked up from reference TRBV19 and TRBJ1-6, is DGGITQSPKYLFRKEGQNVTLSCEQNLNHDAMYWYRQDPGQGLRLIYYSQIVNDFQKGDIAEGYSVSREKKESFPLTVTSAQKNPTAFYLCASSLQGGSPLHFGNGTRLTVT.